The rows below give T cell receptor beta chains drawn from one sample of a study of cytomegalovirus exposure and HLA in healthy donors. Libraries were prepared by immunoSEQ multiplex PCR; TCRdb keeps only in-frame clonotypes and omits some of them. The table includes about 120,000 clones, around 87% detected once. Sequencing used PBMCs. The source is a woman aged 18-29 years in good health and CMV-seropositive. CDR3s include the opening cysteine and the closing phenylalanine or tryptophan. D genes are given only for firm matches. Clone size is stated in some rows and not others, as once, few, many or a class when expanded.

d_gene,j_gene,abundance,v_gene,CDR3aa,CDR3nt
TRBD1,TRBJ1-3,.,TRBV7-4,CASSPARTGAGNTIYF,TGTGCCAGCAGCCCTGCTAGGACAGGGGCTGGAAACACCATATATTTT
.,TRBJ1-1,.,TRBV27,CASSLTVNTEAFF,TGTGCCAGCAGTTTGACAGTGAACACTGAAGCTTTCTTT
TRBD2,TRBJ2-7,few,TRBV6-1,CASIGTSGSYEQYF,TGTGCCAGCATAGGGACTAGCGGGAGTTACGAGCAGTACTTC
TRBD1,TRBJ1-2,.,TRBV5-1,CASSPRTGGDYGYTF,TGCGCCAGCAGCCCGCGGACAGGTGGGGACTATGGCTACACCTTC
TRBD1,TRBJ1-6,few,TRBV19,CASSIVRTGNSPLHF,TGTGCCAGTAGTATAGTCCGGACAGGGAATTCACCCCTCCACTTT
.,TRBJ1-1,.,TRBV2,CASSGNQIEAFF,TGTGCCAGCAGTGGAAACCAGATTGAAGCTTTCTTT
.,TRBJ1-1,once,TRBV5-6,CASSLRGGIGAFF,TGTGCCAGCAGCTTGAGGGGAGGTATAGGAGCTTTCTTT
.,TRBJ2-3,.,TRBV11-3,CASSLQGKSTDTQYF,TGTGCCAGCAGCTTACAGGGAAAGAGCACAGATACGCAGTATTTT
.,TRBJ2-5,.,TRBV7-3,CASSRTGLQETQYF,TGTGCCAGCAGCCGAACAGGGCTCCAAGAGACCCAGTACTTC
.,TRBJ1-1,.,TRBV5-1,CASSLGGSENTEAFF,TGCGCCAGCAGCTTGGGAGGCTCTGAGAACACTGAAGCTTTCTTT
TRBD1,TRBJ2-1,.,TRBV9,CASSEGQGYYNEQFF,TGTGCCAGCAGCGAAGGACAGGGGTACTACAATGAGCAGTTCTTC
.,TRBJ1-4,.,TRBV27,CASSLATNEKLFF,TGTGCCAGCAGTCTTGCAACTAATGAAAAACTGTTTTTT
.,TRBJ1-1,.,TRBV29-1,CSVLRESGTEAFF,TGCAGCGTACTCAGGGAATCCGGCACTGAAGCTTTCTTT
TRBD2,TRBJ2-6,.,TRBV13,CASSLRAGAGANVLTF,TGTGCCAGCAGCTTACGGGCGGGGGCTGGGGCCAACGTCCTGACTTTC
.,TRBJ1-1,.,TRBV5-1,CASTHWGGTEAFF,TGCGCCAGCACGCACTGGGGGGGCACTGAAGCTTTCTTT
TRBD1,TRBJ2-7,.,TRBV7-6,CASTIGRDRVSPYEQYF,TGTGCCAGCACCATAGGGCGGGACAGGGTTTCCCCCTACGAGCAGTACTTC
.,TRBJ1-4,.,TRBV4-1,CASSQRGTYEKLFF,TGCGCCAGCAGCCAACGGGGGACTTACGAAAAACTGTTTTTT
.,TRBJ2-6,.,TRBV6-1,CASSVGQIFSGANVLTF,TGTGCCAGCAGTGTAGGACAGATCTTCTCTGGGGCCAACGTCCTGACTTTC
TRBD1,TRBJ2-6,.,TRBV9,CASSELQGAGANVLTF,TGTGCCAGCAGCGAGCTACAGGGGGCTGGGGCCAACGTCCTGACTTTC
.,TRBJ1-1,.,TRBV13,CASSLGGGNTEAFF,TGTGCCAGCAGCTTAGGGGGAGGGAACACTGAAGCTTTCTTT
.,TRBJ2-1,.,TRBV4-2,CASSQPLGTGSSYNEQFF,TGTGCCAGCAGCCAACCCTTGGGGACTGGGAGCTCCTACAATGAGCAGTTCTTC
.,TRBJ2-5,.,TRBV27,CASSNRKDRQETQYF,TGTGCCAGCAGTAACAGAAAAGATCGCCAAGAGACCCAGTACTTC
.,TRBJ2-5,.,TRBV2,CASSSRGTQETQYF,TGTGCCAGCAGTAGCAGGGGAACCCAAGAGACCCAGTACTTC
TRBD2,TRBJ2-1,.,TRBV5-1,CASSPNGRAGNEQFF,TGCGCCAGCAGCCCCAACGGGAGGGCCGGGAATGAGCAGTTCTTC
.,TRBJ2-1,.,TRBV7-2,CASSFRDSRGWFF,TGTGCCAGCAGCTTCCGGGACTCTCGGGGGTGGTTCTTC
.,TRBJ1-2,.,TRBV6-5,CASSALGGVGYTF,TGTGCCAGCAGCGCTCTAGGCGGGGTTGGCTACACCTTC
TRBD2,TRBJ2-5,.,TRBV7-6,CASSLEAGGPWTQYF,TGTGCCAGCAGCTTAGAGGCGGGGGGGCCATGGACCCAGTACTTC
.,TRBJ2-3,.,TRBV6-1,CASSGYRDTQYF,TGTGCCAGCAGTGGGTACAGAGATACGCAGTATTTT
TRBD2,TRBJ2-7,.,TRBV13,CASSLAGGPGEQYF,TGTGCCAGCAGCTTAGCGGGAGGGCCTGGGGAGCAGTACTTC
TRBD1,TRBJ1-4,once,TRBV7-9,CASSLKSPTGEKLFF,TGTGCCAGCAGCTTAAAGTCCCCGACAGGGGAAAAACTGTTTTTT
.,TRBJ1-3,.,TRBV19,CASRNMESGYNTIYF,TGTGCCAGTAGAAATATGGAGTCGGGGTATAACACCATATATTTT
TRBD2,TRBJ2-1,.,TRBV2,CASSALAGISYNEQFF,TGTGCCAGCAGTGCATTAGCGGGAATCTCCTACAATGAGCAGTTCTTC
.,TRBJ2-7,.,TRBV14,CASTTAGRSSSYEQYF,TGTGCCAGCACCACAGCAGGGCGTTCAAGCTCCTACGAGCAGTACTTC
.,TRBJ1-1,.,TRBV29-1,CSATQGAVNTEAFF,TGCAGCGCCACACAAGGGGCGGTGAACACTGAAGCTTTCTTT
.,TRBJ1-1,.,TRBV29-1,CSAAFGGALFGTEAFF,TGCAGCGCAGCTTTTGGGGGGGCCTTATTCGGCACTGAAGCTTTCTTT
.,TRBJ2-1,.,TRBV4-1,CASSQDSGKIYNEQFF,TGCGCCAGCAGCCAAGACTCAGGGAAAATCTACAATGAGCAGTTCTTC
.,TRBJ2-3,.,TRBV21-1,CASSKKFPPGQVPDTQYF,TGTGCCAGCAGCAAAAAGTTCCCTCCGGGACAGGTTCCAGATACGCAGTATTTT
.,TRBJ1-6,few,TRBV2,CASSESRVLHF,TGTGCCAGCAGTGAATCCCGGGTGCTCCACTTT
.,TRBJ1-6,.,TRBV16,CASSSSTVNNSPLHF,TGTGCCAGCAGCTCCTCGACAGTGAATAATTCACCCCTCCACTTT
TRBD1,TRBJ1-1,.,TRBV5-1,CASSLDRGTEAFF,TGCGCCAGCAGCTTGGACAGGGGCACTGAAGCTTTCTTT
TRBD1,TRBJ1-2,.,TRBV19,CASSHRDRVNGYTF,TGTGCCAGTAGTCACCGGGACAGGGTCAATGGCTACACCTTC